The next 22 T cell receptor beta chains were all read from a single sample in a study of T cells in Graves' hyperthyroidism and ophthalmopathy. TCR beta CDR3 regions were amplified from RNA. The TCR CDR3 first-round RT-PCR relied on the HTBI primer set. Using its own MiXCR run on the multiplex PCR reads, TCRdb lists one record per CDR3 protein. The sample holds around 600,000 distinct CDR3 sequences, roughly 15% seen once. The specimen sequenced was blood. Receptors were obtained from a woman aged 50 to 60 with Graves' ophthalmopathy.

This chain links TRBV7-3 with TRBJ1-1, with D possibly TRBD1 on 5 matching bases. The CDR3 runs to 13 residues. Trimming took off 5 bases at V and 6 bases at J, with 13 bases between the two ends. The germline V gene has CDR1 SGHTA and CDR2 FQGTGA. The CDR3 loop is CASSRLRGAEAFF. The DNA of the CDR3 is TGTGCCAGCAGCCGTCTGAGAGGGGCTGAAGCTTTCTTT.

The chain recombines TRBV6-1 with TRBJ1-3; TRBD1 aligns across 7 bases. Germline V lookup: CDR1 MNHNS, CDR2 SASEGT. J lost 0 bases, V lost 5 bases, and 10 bases had no gene match. This CDR3 comprises 17 residues. CDR3 amino acids: CASSSDRRLYSGNTIYF. Written as DNA, the CDR3 is TGTGCCAGCAGTTCGGACAGGAGACTATACTCTGGAAACACCATATATTTT.

This clonotype was counted many times. The rearrangement joins TRBV5-1 to TRBJ2-3, with D possibly matching TRBD2 (6 bases). V was shortened by 5 bases and J by 2 bases, with 12 bases between the two germline ends. CDR3 length: 14 amino acids. In germline, CDR1 is SGHRS, CDR2 YFSETQ. CDR3 sequence (DNA): TGCGCCAGCAGGTTGCGGGGACCCACAGATACGCAGTATTTT. Translation gives CASRLRGPTDTQYF.

The chain couples TRBV6-2 or TRBV6-3 to TRBJ1-2, with D uncertain. Trimming shortened V by 6 bases and J by 1 base, and 12 bases separated the two germline ends. The CDR3 runs to 14 residues. Germline lookup yields CDR1 MNHEY and CDR2 SVGEGT. DNA for the CDR3: TGTGCCAGCAGCCCCTGGGCCCGTAACTATGGCTACACCTTC. Translating gives CASSPWARNYGYTF.

In this sample, this clonotype turned up many times. The chain uses TRBV7-3 and TRBJ1-1; the D is unclear. The CDR3 runs to 14 residues. Deletions cut 0 bases from V and 6 bases from J, with 11 bases between. The germline V gene has CDR1 SGHTA and CDR2 FQGTGA. CDR3: CASSLTSGISEAFF. The CDR3, as DNA: TGTGCCAGCAGCTTAACTTCGGGGATCTCTGAAGCTTTCTTT.

This clonotype was detected ten times or more. The chain employs TRBV7-9 and TRBJ2-1; 16 bases agree with TRBD2. CDR1 is SEHNR, CDR2 FQNEAQ, per germline (reference sequence). The CDR3 is made up of 17 amino acids. V lost 5 bases to trimming and J lost 6 bases; unmatched junction nucleotides: 7. CDR3 bases: TGTGCCAGCAGCGGTGGGACTAGCGGGAGGGCCTCCAATGAGCAGTTCTTC. Residues: CASSGGTSGRASNEQFF. Combining the CDR3 with reference TRBV7-9 and TRBJ2-1 gives the whole variable domain DTGVSQNPRHKITKRGQNVTFRCDPISEHNRLYWYRQTLGQGPEFLTYFQNEAQLEKSRLLSDRFSAERPKGSFSTLEIQRTEQGDSAMYLCASSGGTSGRASNEQFFGPGTRLTVL.

V gene TRBV24-1 combines with J gene TRBJ2-2; 10 bases map to TRBD2. After removal of 7 bases from V and 5 bases from J, the junction contained 9 bases not matched to a gene. From germline, CDR1 is KGHDR and CDR2 SFDVKD. The CDR3 length is 16 residues. CDR3 protein: CATRSLAGASTGELFF. The CDR3 nucleotides read TGTGCCACCAGGAGTCTAGCGGGAGCCTCTACCGGGGAGCTGTTTTTT.

J is TRBJ2-7 and V is TRBV18, with TRBD2 matching over 10 bases. This CDR3 is 16 amino acids long. Germline lookup yields CDR1 KGHSH and CDR2 LQKENI. The V and J ends lost 0 bases and 3 bases, in that order; junction bases with no gene match: 5. The CDR3 nucleotides are TGTGCCAGCTCACCACCTAGCGGGAGGCCGGTCTACGAGCAGTACTTC. Translating gives CASSPPSGRPVYEQYF.

The rearrangement uses TRBV25-1 and TRBJ2-3; D may be TRBD1 (6 bases). This CDR3 is 17 amino acids long. Germline lookup yields CDR1 MGHDK and CDR2 SYGVNS. V was pared by 1 base and J by 0 bases, with 14 bases between. The CDR3 bases are TGTGCCAGCAGTGAATGGACCGGGACAACTAGCACAGATACGCAGTATTTT. Translated, it gives CASSEWTGTTSTDTQYF.

This clonotype was recorded at least ten times. This chain uses TRBV24-1 with TRBJ2-1, with D perhaps being TRBD1 or TRBD2 (5 bases each). Germline V CDR1 and CDR2: KGHDR, SFDVKD. The V gene lost 4 bases and the J gene lost 6 bases, with 9 bases spanning the gap. This CDR3 spans 13 amino acids. CDR3 loop: CATSDPGTNEQFF. CDR3 DNA sequence: TGTGCCACCAGTGACCCAGGGACCAATGAGCAGTTCTTC.

CDR3 sequence reads: CASSSFGQGATNEKLFF. DNA of the CDR3: TGTGCCAGCAGTTCCTTCGGACAGGGGGCAACTAATGAAAAACTGTTTTTT. The chain couples TRBV27 to TRBJ1-4, with 10 bases fitting TRBD1. The germline V gene encodes CDR1 MNHEY and CDR2 SMNVEV (reference sequence). The CDR3 consists of 17 residues. Unmatched junction bases numbered 5, after V lost 4 bases and J lost 0 bases.

The V gene is TRBV5-8, the J gene TRBJ2-5, with TRBD2 matching 11 bases. Germline V gene lookup returns CDR1 SGHTS and CDR2 YDEGEE. The length of the CDR3 is 17 residues. The V segment lost 4 bases and the J segment 5 bases; nucleotides outside the gene matches: 13. CDR3 amino acids: CASSRTVVLAGGETQYF. The DNA for the CDR3 is TGTGCCAGCAGCCGTACTGTGGTGTTAGCGGGAGGGGAGACCCAGTACTTC. The entire variable domain, with the rest obtained from reference TRBV5-8 and TRBJ2-5, is as follows: EAGVTQSPTHLIKTRGQQATLRCSPISGHTSVYWYQQALGLGLQFLLWYDEGEERNRGNFPPRFSGRQFPNYSSELNVNALELEDSALYLCASSRTVVLAGGETQYFGPGTRLLVL.

This clonotype was detected only a few times. V gene TRBV28 combines with J gene TRBJ2-7; 14 nucleotides line up with TRBD2. Trimming at V came to 4 bases and at J to 3 bases, leaving 8 bases not matched to a gene. The CDR3 is made up of 17 amino acids. In germline, CDR1 is MDHEN, CDR2 SYDVKM. The CDR3 protein is CASSSPGLAGVFYEQYF. The CDR3 DNA reads TGTGCCAGCAGTTCCCCGGGACTAGCGGGAGTATTCTACGAGCAGTACTTC. Together with reference TRBV28 and TRBJ2-7, the CDR3 gives the full variable domain: DVKVTQSSRYLVKRTGEKVFLECVQDMDHENMFWYRQDPGLGLRLIYFSYDVKMKEKGDIPEGYSVSREKKERFSLILESASTNQTSMYLCASSSPGLAGVFYEQYFGPGTRLTVT.

CDR3 in DNA: TGTGCCAGCAGTTTATACAGGGGGCTTGGGCAGTACTTC. Translation gives CASSLYRGLGQYF. This chain links TRBV27 with TRBJ2-7, with 9 positions matching TRBD1. Germline lookup yields CDR1 MNHEY and CDR2 SMNVEV (reference sequence). The V segment lost 1 base and the J segment 9 bases; nucleotides outside the gene matches: 4. The CDR3 sequence is 13 residues long.

This clonotype has a count of ten or more. The V and J genes are TRBV6-1 and TRBJ1-1; D remains ambiguous. The CDR3 is 18 residues long. Per germline, CDR1 MNHNS and CDR2 SASEGT. The V end was cut by 1 base, the J end by 2 bases, with 20 bases between. DNA of the CDR3: TGTGCCAGCAGTGAAGGTTTCTCCATGCTTCCGAGAAACACTGAAGCTTTCTTT. Its translation is CASSEGFSMLPRNTEAFF.

This clonotype was observed many times. This chain connects TRBV20-1 to TRBJ1-1; D possibly corresponds to TRBD1 (5 bases). Germline assignment: CDR1 DFQATT and CDR2 SNEGSKA (reference sequence). The CDR3 runs 14 residues. V was trimmed by 6 bases and J by 5 bases, leaving 19 bases between them. The CDR3 nucleotides are TGCAGTGCCCGGGTGGGACCCGGAGAAACTGAAGCTTTCTTT. Its protein product is CSARVGPGETEAFF.

The rearrangement uses TRBV14 and TRBJ1-1; D gene uncertain. This CDR3 comprises 13 residues. Germline assignment: CDR1 SGHDN and CDR2 FVKESK. Between the trimmed V and J ends, which lost 4 bases and 4 bases, there was a span of 10 bases. This chain's CDR3 is CASSRISGTEAFF. The CDR3 nucleotides are TGTGCCAGCAGCCGCATCTCAGGCACTGAAGCTTTCTTT.

This clonotype came up many times. The chain links TRBV19 to TRBJ2-1, with TRBD2 matching 12 bases. CDR1 LNHDA and CDR2 SQIVND come from the germline V gene (reference sequence). Unmatched junction bases numbered 13, after V lost 0 bases and J lost 7 bases. There are 19 residues in the CDR3. Here the CDR3 reads CASSIDPGGTSGRRNEQFF. The CDR3 coding sequence is TGTGCCAGTAGTATAGACCCCGGGGGTACTAGCGGGAGGAGGAATGAGCAGTTCTTC.

This chain joins TRBV4-1 and TRBJ2-7, with no clear D. V was clipped by 5 bases and J by 2 bases, with 13 bases between them. The CDR3 extends over 14 amino acids. Germline V CDR1 and CDR2: MGHRA, YSYEKL. The CDR3, as DNA: TGCGCCAGCAGCGGCCGTGCAGAAGCCTACGAGCAGTACTTC. Encoded protein: CASSGRAEAYEQYF.

This rearrangement joins TRBV20-1 to TRBJ2-7; 8 nucleotides align to TRBD2. The CDR3 consists of 16 residues. Trimming removed 0 bases from V and 2 bases from J; junction bases left unmatched: 9. From germline, CDR1 is DFQATT and CDR2 SNEGSKA (reference sequence). This CDR3 is CSAREGSGEVTYEQYF. Here the CDR3 DNA reads TGCAGTGCTAGAGAAGGTAGCGGGGAGGTTACCTACGAGCAGTACTTC.

Many counts were recorded for this clonotype. The rearrangement links TRBV5-6 to TRBJ2-7; 9 bases are shared with TRBD1. Germline V gives CDR1 SGHDT, CDR2 YYEEEE. V was clipped by 1 base and J by 0 bases; unmatched bases: 2. This CDR3 comprises 15 residues. The CDR3 region has the DNA TGTGCCAGCAGCTTGCGGGACAGGGCCTCCTACGAGCAGTACTTC. The encoded protein is CASSLRDRASYEQYF.

The chain has TRBV7-2 and TRBJ2-2; 7 nucleotides agree with TRBD2. The CDR3 is 16 amino acids. Per germline, CDR1 SGHTA and CDR2 FQGNSA. Trimming at V came to 6 bases and at J to 3 bases, leaving 10 bases not matched to a gene. This chain's CDR3 is CASRSTGTIDTGELFF. The CDR3 region has the DNA TGTGCCAGCAGAAGCACCGGGACTATCGACACCGGGGAGCTGTTTTTT.